The 6 T cell receptor beta chains in this list originate from one sample, sequenced in a study of shared clonotypes between healthy human individuals. Some clones are missing from TCRdb's copy, which holds only in-frame ones; the method was immunoSEQ multiplex PCR. Here the sample spans under 2.5 million clones, 92% being singletons. Sequences were obtained from naive CD4+ T cells from PBMCs. Indicated subset: CD45RA+ positively selected. The receptors originated from a man between 18 and 29 years old in good health. Some clones in this sample may be carry-over from other donors' samples.

V and J are TRBV2 and TRBJ1-5, with 9 bases that match TRBD1. Germline V gene sequence: CDR1 SNHLY, CDR2 FYNNEI. The CDR3 runs 14 residues. Losses at the gene ends were 7 bases for V and 7 bases for J; bases not matched to a gene: 8. The CDR3 nucleotides read TGTGCCAGCATGTCTACAGGGGGCCGACAGCCCCAGCATTTT. This encodes CASMSTGGRQPQHF.

The chain recombines TRBV5-1 with TRBJ2-1; D is unresolved. The V gene's germline CDR1 is SGHRS and CDR2 YFSETQ. Trimming took off 3 bases at V and 5 bases at J, with 15 bases between the two ends. The CDR3 has 15 amino acids. This CDR3 reads CASSYRAAVNNEQFF. The CDR3 DNA is TGCGCCAGCAGCTATAGGGCAGCTGTTAACAATGAGCAGTTCTTC. The full variable domain, with the rest looked up from reference TRBV5-1 and TRBJ2-1, is KAGVTQTPRYLIKTRGQQVTLSCSPISGHRSVSWYQQTPGQGLQFLFEYFSETQRNKGNFPGRFSGRQFSNSRSEMNVSTLELGDSALYLCASSYRAAVNNEQFFGPGTRLTVL.

J is TRBJ2-7 and V is TRBV15; unclear D gene. The germline gives CDR1 LNHNV, CDR2 YYDKDF (reference sequence). V lost 1 base, J lost 3 bases, and 13 bases lay in between. CDR3 length: 15 residues. CDR3 DNA sequence: TGTGCCACCAGCAGAGCTCGGACCCGGGTCTACGAGCAGTACTTC. This translates into CATSRARTRVYEQYF.

The rearrangement links TRBV5-1 to TRBJ2-2, with 7 bases fitting TRBD1. The V and J ends lost 0 bases and 6 bases, in that order; junction bases with no gene match: 5. In germline, CDR1 is SGHRS, CDR2 YFSETQ. This CDR3 comprises 15 residues. Here the CDR3 DNA reads TGCGCCAGCAGCTTGGCCGACCAGGGGGCCGGGGAGCTGTTTTTT. Encoded protein: CASSLADQGAGELFF.

The rearrangement joins TRBV7-9 to TRBJ2-3; 7 bases fit TRBD1. The CDR3 spans 14 residues. Unmatched junction bases numbered 9, after V lost 5 bases and J lost 7 bases. The germline V gene encodes CDR1 SEHNR and CDR2 FQNEAQ (reference sequence). CDR3 in amino acids: CASSPPGTAHTQYF. For the CDR3, the DNA is TGTGCCAGCAGCCCACCCGGGACAGCGCATACGCAGTATTTT.

Comment on this clone: This CDR3 is also generated by other DNA sequences in the sample. The V gene is TRBV28, the J gene TRBJ2-7, with 9 bases matching TRBD1. J gave up 5 bases and V 5 bases, and 7 bases lay outside the gene matches. The length of the CDR3 is 14 residues. Germline V gene data show CDR1 as MDHEN and CDR2 as SYDVKM. The CDR3 sequence is CASSPGQGPHEQYF. As DNA, the CDR3 is TGTGCCAGCAGTCCGGGACAGGGCCCCCACGAGCAGTACTTC.